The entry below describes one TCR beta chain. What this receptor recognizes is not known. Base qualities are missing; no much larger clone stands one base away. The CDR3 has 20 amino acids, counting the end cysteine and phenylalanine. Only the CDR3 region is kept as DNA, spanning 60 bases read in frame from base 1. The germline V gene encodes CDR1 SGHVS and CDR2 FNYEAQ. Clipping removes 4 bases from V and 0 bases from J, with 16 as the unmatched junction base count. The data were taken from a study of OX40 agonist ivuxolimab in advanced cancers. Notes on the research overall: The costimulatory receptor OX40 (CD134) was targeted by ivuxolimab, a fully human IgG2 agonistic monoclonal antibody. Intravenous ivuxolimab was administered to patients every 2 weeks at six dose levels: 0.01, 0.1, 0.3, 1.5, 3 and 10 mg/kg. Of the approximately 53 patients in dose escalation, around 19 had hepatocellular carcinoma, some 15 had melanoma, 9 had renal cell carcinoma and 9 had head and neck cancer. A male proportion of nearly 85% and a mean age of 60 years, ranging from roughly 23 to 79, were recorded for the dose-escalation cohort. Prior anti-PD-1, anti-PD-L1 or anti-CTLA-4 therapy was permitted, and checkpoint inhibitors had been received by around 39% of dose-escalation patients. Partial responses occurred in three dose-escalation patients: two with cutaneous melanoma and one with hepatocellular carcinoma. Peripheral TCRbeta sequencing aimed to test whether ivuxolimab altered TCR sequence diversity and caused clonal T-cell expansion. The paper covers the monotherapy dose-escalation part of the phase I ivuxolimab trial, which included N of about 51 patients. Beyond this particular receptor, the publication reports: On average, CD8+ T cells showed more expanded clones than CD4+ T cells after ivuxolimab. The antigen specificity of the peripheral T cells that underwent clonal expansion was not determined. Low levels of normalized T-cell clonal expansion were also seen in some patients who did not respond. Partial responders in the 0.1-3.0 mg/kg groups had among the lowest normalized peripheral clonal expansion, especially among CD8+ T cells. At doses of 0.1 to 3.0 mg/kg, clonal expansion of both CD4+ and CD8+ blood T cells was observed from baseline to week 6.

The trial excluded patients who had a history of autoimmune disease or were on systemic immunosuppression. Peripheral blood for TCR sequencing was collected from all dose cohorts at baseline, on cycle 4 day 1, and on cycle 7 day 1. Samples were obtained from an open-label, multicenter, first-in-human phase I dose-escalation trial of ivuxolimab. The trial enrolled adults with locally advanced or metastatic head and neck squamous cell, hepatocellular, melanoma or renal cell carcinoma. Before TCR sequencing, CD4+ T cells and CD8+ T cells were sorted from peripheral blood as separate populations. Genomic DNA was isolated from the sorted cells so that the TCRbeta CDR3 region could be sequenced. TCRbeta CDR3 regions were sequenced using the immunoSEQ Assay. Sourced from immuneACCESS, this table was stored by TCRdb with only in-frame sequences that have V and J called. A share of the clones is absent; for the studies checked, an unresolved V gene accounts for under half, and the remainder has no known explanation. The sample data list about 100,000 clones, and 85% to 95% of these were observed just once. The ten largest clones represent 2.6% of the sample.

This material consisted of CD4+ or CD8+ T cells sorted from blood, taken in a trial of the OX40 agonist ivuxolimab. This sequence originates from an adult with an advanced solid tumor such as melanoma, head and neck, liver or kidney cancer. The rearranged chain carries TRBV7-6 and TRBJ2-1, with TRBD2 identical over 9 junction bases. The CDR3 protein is CASSSISKREVKSSYNEQFF. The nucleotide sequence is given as TGTGCCAGCAGCTCCATATCGAAGCGGGAGGTTAAGAGCTCCTACAATGAGCAGTTCTTC.